This TCR beta chain appears in the sequencing data of a study of early T cells in non-severe SARS-CoV-2 infection (dated by TCRdb to about 2021). Looking at the study overall: Because TCR sequencing relied on bulk RNA taken from unsorted whole blood, pairing of alpha and beta chains was not possible. The study at large found these results: VDJdb matching was skewed toward anti-spike CD8 responses, so virus-specific expansions were likely underestimated and private and CD4 specificities were missed.

Receptor amplification or capture employed 5' RACE. TCRdb names NextSeq 500 as the instrument used. In the TCR library protocol, unique molecular identifiers were attached to individual cDNA molecules to correct for PCR bias and sequencing error. TCR alpha and beta chains were both sequenced, and the abundances of alpha and beta sequences in each sample were closely correlated with each other. In the authors' own workflow: Decombinator V4 was used to annotate the V gene, J gene and CDR3 of the TCR sequences. TCRs were defined as expanded if a significant change between any two time points was detected under a Poisson model with p below 0.0001. TCR abundances were normalised to the total number of TCRs sequenced per sample and were expressed as counts per million. MAIT TCRs were defined by TRAV1-2 paired with TRAJ12, TRAJ20 or TRAJ33, and iNKT TCRs by TRAV10 paired with TRAJ18. VDJdb, accessed 1 November 2021, was searched for CMV, EBV and SARS-CoV-2 annotated TCRs, with TCRs annotated for multiple antigens excluded. TCRdb itself trimmed the public reads at Q25 with fastp, ran MiXCR and retained productive beta chains. Each entry merges the rows of one CDR3 protein and shows their most common DNA and genes. These V and J calls rely on TCRdb rather than the paper's analysis. The sample records around 93,000 distinct CDR3 sequences, 9.5% to 15% of which are singletons. 4.4% of the sample rests with the top ten.

Inclusive of the bounding cysteine and phenylalanine, the CDR3 is 16 residues long. The sequence is cut down to CDR3 DNA, 48 bases in frame from base 1. The V end loses 3 bases and the J end loses 1 base, and a stretch of 13 bases separates them. The germline V gene (reference sequence) supplies CDR1 PRHDT and CDR2 FYEKMQ. With regard to this clonotype: The antigen it recognizes is unknown. No per-base quality is available; no much larger clone lies one base away.

Set within a cohort of healthcare workers in London, UK, this nested case-control study involved weekly PCR testing of nasopharyngeal swabs along with blood sampling. Healthcare workers were recruited between 23 and 31 March 2020, during the week of the UK lockdown, and were followed weekly for up to roughly 15 weeks. Sequences were derived from whole blood, sampled at baseline. The chain joins TRBV13 to TRBJ1-3; TRBD1 could be the D gene, as 6 bases match. The sequence was obtained from an adult who was a healthcare worker with PCR-confirmed SARS-CoV-2 infection or an uninfected control (not recorded which). At the DNA level, the sequence is TGTGCCAGCAGCTTGGTCCGGGGGGCTTCTGGAAACACCATATATTTT. This codes for CASSLVRGASGNTIYF.